One sample yielded the 30 T cell receptor beta chains listed below, sequenced in a study of T cells in Graves' hyperthyroidism and ophthalmopathy. Template material for amplifying TCR beta CDR3 regions consisted of RNA transcripts. The HTBI set primed first-round TCR CDR3 RT-PCR. TCRdb reprocessed the multiplex PCR reads with MiXCR, giving one entry per CDR3 protein. The table includes 600,000 to 700,000 distinct CDR3 sequences, just under 45% detected once. Material: peripheral blood or thyroid tissue (not recorded which). These receptors came from an adult man with Graves' disease, either hyperthyroidism or ophthalmopathy (not recorded which).

This clonotype was detected many times. CDR3 bases: TGTGCCAGCAGCCGGACTCTTTCGAACACCGGGGAGCTGTTTTTT. It codes for CASSRTLSNTGELFF. The rearrangement uses TRBV7-6 and TRBJ2-2, with TRBD2 as a possible D gene (5 bases). Germline V gene sequence: CDR1 SGHVS, CDR2 FNYEAQ. Trimming pared 5 bases from V and 0 bases from J, leaving 10 bases between. The CDR3 is made up of 15 amino acids.

This clonotype was seen only once. The chain recombines TRBV24-1 with TRBJ2-7; TRBD2 matches at 7 bases. The CDR3 totals 12 residues. The V gene's germline CDR1 is KGHDR and CDR2 SFDVKD. The CDR3 is CAPPRTSYEQYF. CDR3 nucleotides: TGTGCTCCCCCCCGGACTAGCTACGAGCAGTACTTC.

The J gene is TRBJ2-2, the V gene TRBV9; 12 bases are shared with TRBD2. The CDR3 length is 15 residues. Germline CDR1 is SGDLS and CDR2 is YYNGEE. The ends lost 3 bases at V and 4 bases at J; junction bases unmatched: 1. Here the CDR3 DNA reads TGTGCCAGCAGCGGGACTAGCGGGATCACCGGGGAGCTGTTTTTT. It translates to CASSGTSGITGELFF.

The chain carries TRBV7-9 and TRBJ2-7, with 8 positions matching TRBD2. From germline, CDR1 is SEHNR and CDR2 FQNEAQ (reference sequence). The CDR3 totals 16 residues. J was trimmed by 0 bases and V by 4 bases; bases with no gene match: 8. The CDR3 sequence is CASSSATSAHSYEQYF. The DNA of the CDR3 is TGTGCCAGCAGCTCGGCGACTAGCGCCCACTCCTACGAGCAGTACTTC.

The chain uses TRBV20-1 and TRBJ2-2; the D call may be TRBD1 or TRBD2 (5 bases each). V was pared by 6 bases and J by 1 base, with 12 bases between. The CDR3 is 14 amino acids. Germline V gives CDR1 DFQATT, CDR2 SNEGSKA (reference sequence). CDR3 nucleotide sequence: TGCAGTGCCACCGGGACGGTGAACACCGGGGAGCTGTTTTTT. It specifies CSATGTVNTGELFF.

This clonotype has at least ten counts. This chain joins TRBV7-2 and TRBJ2-7; D call uncertain. The germline V gene has CDR1 SGHTA and CDR2 FQGNSA. The CDR3 length is 12 residues. V was trimmed by 2 bases and J by 4 bases, leaving 6 bases between them. Here the CDR3 reads CASSLSLYEQYF. The CDR3, as DNA: TGTGCCAGCAGCTTATCACTGTACGAGCAGTACTTC.

The chain carries TRBV12-3 or TRBV12-4 and TRBJ1-4; D is unresolved. The CDR3 is 15 residues long. Trimming pared 5 bases from V and 0 bases from J, leaving 10 bases between. In DNA, the CDR3 is TGTGCCAGCAGTGATCAACTTGCAACTAATGAAAAACTGTTTTTT. It encodes CASSDQLATNEKLFF.

Concerning this clonotype: The CDR3 end shows no conserved phenylalanine or tryptophan, and so a read error is likely. Because the CDR3's place on the DNA is in doubt, the DNA is left out and the CDR3 is given as listed by TCRdb. The J gene is TRBJ1-6, the V gene TRBV5-1. The germline CDR1 and CDR2 sequences are SGHRS and YFSETQ. Including both end residues, the CDR3 is 8 amino acids long. The CDR3 sequence: CASSSGVL.

V gene TRBV2 combines with J gene TRBJ2-2; TRBD1 aligns across 8 bases. CDR1 is SNHLY and CDR2 is FYNNEI in the germline V gene. This CDR3 spans 15 amino acids. V lost 6 bases, J lost 5 bases, and 8 bases stayed unmatched. In DNA form, the CDR3 reads TGTGCCAGCAGAGAGCAGGGGGCGCGGACCGGGGAGCTGTTTTTT. Translation gives CASREQGARTGELFF.

This clonotype was counted ten times or more. The genes are TRBV2 and TRBJ1-1; 8 nucleotides align to TRBD1. The germline V gene encodes CDR1 SNHLY and CDR2 FYNNEI. The ends lost 7 bases at V and 4 bases at J; junction bases unmatched: 11. The CDR3 loop spans 15 amino acids. The CDR3 DNA follows: TGTGCCAGCATCGAGACAGGGGCGAAGGGCACTGAAGCTTTCTTT. The encoded protein is CASIETGAKGTEAFF.

The chain employs TRBV6-1 and TRBJ1-1, with 7 positions matching TRBD1. Germline values: CDR1 MNHNS, CDR2 SASEGT. After removal of 7 bases from V and 5 bases from J, the junction contained 10 bases not matched to a gene. This CDR3 has 14 residues. The CDR3 DNA reads as TGTGCCAGCACTCGACAGGGTCGTCGGACTGAAGCTTTCTTT. It is translated as CASTRQGRRTEAFF.

This clonotype has at least ten counts. The chain links TRBV5-1 to TRBJ1-6, with 9 positions matching TRBD1. This CDR3 contains 14 residues. V was pared by 0 bases and J by 9 bases, with 1 base of the junction left unmatched. Germline-derived CDR1 and CDR2 are SGHRS and YFSETQ. CDR3 region: CASSLGDRASPLHF. The CDR3 nucleotides are TGCGCCAGCAGCTTGGGGGACAGGGCTTCACCCCTCCACTTT.

This chain uses TRBV7-2 with TRBJ1-1; 9 bases map to TRBD1. Losses at the gene ends were 4 bases for V and 2 bases for J; bases not matched to a gene: 8. From germline, CDR1 is SGHTA and CDR2 FQGNSA. The CDR3 covers 16 residues. The CDR3 region has the DNA TGTGCCAGCAGCTCCGGGACAGGGCATACAAACACTGAAGCTTTCTTT. Translating gives CASSSGTGHTNTEAFF. The full variable domain, with the rest looked up from reference TRBV7-2 and TRBJ1-1, is GAGVSQSPSNKVTEKGKDVELRCDPISGHTALYWYRQSLGQGLEFLIYFQGNSAPDKSGLPSDRFSAERTGGSVSTLTIQRTQQEDSAVYLCASSSGTGHTNTEAFFGQGTRLTVV.

J is TRBJ2-3 and V is TRBV29-1; weak D call: TRBD2 (6 bases). Trimming pared 7 bases from V and 1 base from J, leaving 12 bases between. This CDR3 comprises 13 residues. Looked up from germline, CDR1 is SQVTM and CDR2 is ANQGSEA. The CDR3 region is CSGEDTGTDTQYF. The CDR3 bases are TGCAGCGGGGAGGATACGGGCACAGATACGCAGTATTTT.

In this sample, this clonotype turned up a few times. The chain couples TRBV7-9 to TRBJ2-7; maybe TRBD1 (5 bases). Germline lookup yields CDR1 SEHNR and CDR2 FQNEAQ (reference sequence). The CDR3 contains 15 residues. Trimming pared 5 bases from V and 0 bases from J, leaving 14 bases between. The CDR3 coding sequence is TGTGCCAGCAGCCACCAGGACATCTTCTCCTACGAGCAGTACTTC. Translation: CASSHQDIFSYEQYF. Full variable domain (missing parts from reference TRBV7-9 and TRBJ2-7): DTGVSQNPRHKITKRGQNVTFRCDPISEHNRLYWYRQTLGQGPEFLTYFQNEAQLEKSRLLSDRFSAERPKGSFSTLEIQRTEQGDSAMYLCASSHQDIFSYEQYFGPGTRLTVT.

CDR3 in DNA: TGTGCCACCAGTGGCGGGACAGGGGGCTTGGAGACCCAGCATTTT. Translated, it gives CATSGGTGGLETQHF. The chain combines TRBV24-1 with TRBJ1-5; 12 bases are shared with TRBD1. V dropped 5 bases and J dropped 11; count of bases not matched to a gene: 9. CDR3 size: 15 residues. Germline CDR1 KGHDR, CDR2 SFDVKD.

This clonotype was counted between two and nine times. One junction end does not reproduce the germline sequence, and a read error may be involved. The chain uses TRBV2 and TRBJ1-5, with TRBD1 identical over 7 bases. The germline V gene encodes CDR1 SNHLY and CDR2 FYNNEI. There are 15 residues in the CDR3. The CDR3 region is CASREEQGISQPQHF. The CDR3, as DNA: TGTGCCAGCAGGGAAGAACAGGGGATTAGTCAGCCCCAGCATTTT.

This clonotype was picked up a small number of times. The genes are TRBV5-4 and TRBJ1-2; the D is unclear. The CDR3 totals 14 residues. V was shortened by 2 bases and J by 2 bases, with 10 bases between the two germline ends. Per the germline V gene, CDR1 is SGHNT and CDR2 is YYREEE (reference sequence). Here the CDR3 DNA reads TGTGCCAGCAGCTTTGGGGAGACAAACTATGGCTACACCTTC. Translating it yields CASSFGETNYGYTF.

This chain connects TRBV6-6 to TRBJ2-5, with D perhaps matching TRBD1 (6 bases). This CDR3 contains 16 residues. CDR1 MNHNY and CDR2 SVGAGI come from the germline V gene (reference sequence). Between the trimmed V and J ends, which lost 5 bases and 4 bases, there was a span of 20 bases. The CDR3 DNA reads as TGTGCCAGCAGTGAATTGGCAGGGGTGATTGGAGAGACCCAGTACTTC. Protein product: CASSELAGVIGETQYF.

This clonotype occurred many times. The chain uses TRBV7-9 and TRBJ1-1; D ambiguous. Trimming stripped 3 bases from V and 5 bases from J, with 7 bases between. Germline lookup yields CDR1 SEHNR and CDR2 FQNEAQ (reference sequence). The CDR3 spans 12 residues. CDR3 amino acids: CASSFSETEAFF. DNA of the CDR3: TGTGCCAGCAGCTTTTCTGAGACTGAAGCTTTCTTT.

Concerning this clonotype: One end of the junction varies from germline; a read error may be responsible. This sequence joins TRBV29-1 and TRBJ1-1; D perhaps matches TRBD1 (6 bases). CDR3 length equals 13 residues. CDR1 and CDR2 from the germline V gene are SQVTM and ANQGSEA. CDR3 nucleotides: TGCAGCGTTGAGGGGGGCTTTCGGGGGGAAGCTTCCTTT. This gives the protein CSVEGGFRGEASF.

The table lists this clonotype with a few counts. This sequence joins TRBV2 and TRBJ1-1; perhaps TRBD1 as D (6 bases). The CDR3 sequence is 15 residues long. Trimming stripped 5 bases from V and 1 base from J, with 14 bases between. The V gene's germline CDR1 is SNHLY and CDR2 FYNNEI. The CDR3 bases are TGTGCCAGCAGTTCCCCCCGGGGACAGAACACTGAAGCTTTCTTT. It codes for CASSSPRGQNTEAFF.

J is TRBJ1-2 and V is TRBV12-3 or TRBV12-4; D might be TRBD1 (6 bases). Trimming removed 6 bases at V and 3 bases at J, with 17 bases between. This CDR3 has 15 residues. CDR3 in amino acids: CASRTSGVLHYGYTF. CDR3 DNA sequence: TGTGCCAGCAGAACCTCAGGGGTCCTCCACTATGGCTACACCTTC.

In the case of this clonotype: This may arise from a read error, as a much more abundant clone is one base away. This rearrangement joins TRBV10-3 to TRBJ1-6, with 9 bases aligning to TRBD1. Germline assignment: CDR1 ENHRY and CDR2 SYGVKD. The CDR3 contains 14 residues. The CDR3 sequence is CASSWDREASPLRF. CDR3 coding DNA: TGTGCCAGCAGTTGGGACAGGGAGGCTTCACCCCTCCGCTTT.

V and J are TRBV12-3 or TRBV12-4 and TRBJ2-5; 10 bases match TRBD1. V lost 3 bases to trimming and J lost 14 bases; unmatched junction nucleotides: 9. CDR3 length: 13 amino acids. CDR3: CASSFGTGDRSYF. CDR3 DNA sequence: TGTGCCAGCAGTTTCGGGACAGGGGATCGGAGCTACTTC.

The chain combines TRBV20-1 with TRBJ1-4; D is possibly TRBD1 (5 bases). Trimming cost V 1 base and J 8 bases, with 11 bases left between them. The CDR3 is made up of 13 amino acids. Germline values: CDR1 DFQATT, CDR2 SNEGSKA (reference sequence). CDR3 DNA: TGCAGTGCTAGAGGGTCGCCAGGGGAAAAACTGTTTTTT. It yields the protein CSARGSPGEKLFF.

V and J are TRBV2 and TRBJ1-2; 10 nucleotides match TRBD1. CDR3 length: 13 amino acids. From germline, CDR1 is SNHLY and CDR2 FYNNEI. Losses at the gene ends were 5 bases for V and 10 bases for J; bases not matched to a gene: 7. The CDR3 region has the DNA TGTGCCAGCAGTACGAGACAGGGGGCTGACTACACCTTC. As protein: CASSTRQGADYTF.

A single count supports this clonotype. The rearrangement uses TRBV7-2 and TRBJ1-1; the D gene is possibly TRBD1 (5 bases). V lost 6 bases, J lost 0 bases, and 17 bases lay in between. CDR3 length equals 16 residues. Germline CDR1 SGHTA, CDR2 FQGNSA. CDR3 bases: TGTGCCAGCAGTCCTAGGACAAGCGGAATGAACACTGAAGCTTTCTTT. The encoded protein is CASSPRTSGMNTEAFF.

This clonotype was seen only a few times. This chain joins TRBV6-5 and TRBJ1-2; D gene unclear. The CDR3 covers 13 residues. CDR1 is MNHEY and CDR2 is SVGAGI in the germline V gene. V lost 2 bases to trimming and J lost 1 base, with 5 bases between them. The CDR3 DNA sequence: TGTGCCAGCAGTTACGCAGATAACTATGGCTACACCTTC. It encodes CASSYADNYGYTF.

This clonotype was counted at least ten times. The chain links TRBV7-6 to TRBJ1-5; no definite D call. The CDR3 has 13 residues. Trimming pared 3 bases from V and 4 bases from J, leaving 7 bases between. Germline CDR1 and CDR2: SGHVS and FNYEAQ. DNA of the CDR3: TGTGCCAGCAGCTTGTGGAGTAATCAGCCCCAGCATTTT. Translating it yields CASSLWSNQPQHF.